Presented here are 21 T cell receptor beta chains from one specimen sequenced in a study of radiation and T cells in renal cell carcinoma. Measured with immunoSEQ multiplex PCR; TCRdb has only the in-frame clones, and not every one. The table lists 15,000 to 20,000 clones, roughly 64% of them singletons. Treatment denoted: 15 Gy SBRT to primary tumor, nephrectomy 4 weeks later. The source material was tumor tissue, sampled from a patient whose treatment included radiotherapy and nephrectomy. Receptors were obtained from a woman between 65 and 79 years old with renal cell carcinoma.

CDR3 nucleotides: TGTGCCTGGACTAGCGGGAATGGGGATACGCAGTATTTT. Translating it yields CAWTSGNGDTQYF. V is TRBV30 and J is TRBJ2-3; 9 nucleotides align to TRBD2. Germline lookup yields CDR1 GTSNPN and CDR2 SVGIG (reference sequence). The V and J ends lost 4 bases and 6 bases, in that order; junction bases with no gene match: 5. The CDR3 is 13 amino acids. Full variable domain (missing parts from reference TRBV30 and TRBJ2-3): SQTIHQWPATLVQPVGSPLSLECTVEGTSNPNLYWYRQAAGRGLQLLFYSVGIGQISSEVPQNLSASRPQDRQFILSSKKLLLSDSGFYLCAWTSGNGDTQYFGPGTRLTVL.

The chain recombines TRBV10-2 with TRBJ1-2; D remains ambiguous. The V end was cut by 4 bases, the J end by 5 bases, with 17 bases between. Germline CDR1 WSHSY, CDR2 SAAADI. This CDR3 contains 15 residues. CDR3 DNA sequence: TGCGCCAGCAGTGCTAACCAACCAGACGCATATGGCTACACCTTC. This translates into CASSANQPDAYGYTF.

The chain combines TRBV6-6 with TRBJ2-5, with 13 bases lining up with TRBD2. CDR1 is MNHNY and CDR2 is SVGAGI in the germline V gene (reference sequence). Trimming cost V 5 bases and J 0 bases; bases outside gene matches: 3. This CDR3 has 16 amino acids. The CDR3 nucleotides read TGTGCCAGCAGTCAGACTAGCGGGAGGTACCAAGAGACCCAGTACTTC. Translation: CASSQTSGRYQETQYF.

The CDR3 DNA follows: TGTGCCAGCAGGCCACTTGGCTCCCGTCCCTACGAGCAGTACTTC. This translates into CASRPLGSRPYEQYF. The chain combines TRBV6-6 with TRBJ2-7; D gene unclear. The CDR3 loop spans 15 amino acids. CDR1 is MNHNY and CDR2 is SVGAGI in the germline V gene (reference sequence). Between the trimmed V and J ends, which lost 6 bases and 2 bases, there was a span of 17 bases.

This sequence joins TRBV7-8 and TRBJ2-6; the D gene could be TRBD1 or TRBD2 (7 bases each). CDR1 and CDR2 from the germline V gene are SGHVS and FQNEAQ. Trimming pared 2 bases from V and 1 base from J, leaving 15 bases between. The CDR3 is made up of 18 amino acids. The CDR3 is CASSLSQGGFSGANVLTF. CDR3 sequence (DNA): TGTGCCAGCAGCTTATCTCAGGGGGGGTTTTCTGGGGCCAACGTCCTGACTTTC.

The rearrangement links TRBV5-4 to TRBJ2-1; D remains unclear. The germline gives CDR1 SGHNT, CDR2 YYREEE (reference sequence). V was shortened by 3 bases and J by 0 bases, with 13 bases between the two germline ends. CDR3 length: 16 amino acids. This CDR3 reads CASSSVAADSYNEQFF. The DNA of the CDR3 is TGTGCCAGCAGCTCCGTCGCGGCGGACTCCTACAATGAGCAGTTCTTC.

This rearrangement joins TRBV5-6 to TRBJ1-6; D gene ambiguous. The ends were cut back, 3 bases at V and 10 bases at J, with 11 bases in the middle. This CDR3 is 13 amino acids long. CDR1 SGHDT and CDR2 YYEEEE come from the germline V gene. This chain's CDR3 is CASSSVSESPLHF. CDR3 in DNA: TGTGCCAGCAGCTCCGTGAGCGAATCACCCCTCCACTTT.

A few counts support this clone. V gene TRBV7-9 combines with J gene TRBJ1-2, with 8 bases fitting TRBD1. The CDR3 has 15 amino acids. Germline V gene sequence: CDR1 SEHNR, CDR2 FQNEAQ (reference sequence). V lost 4 bases and J lost 0; bases outside the gene matches: 4. CDR3 amino acids: CASSSGTGANYGYTF. The CDR3 DNA follows: TGTGCCAGCAGCTCAGGGACAGGCGCTAACTATGGCTACACCTTC. The whole variable domain, filled in from reference TRBV7-9 and TRBJ1-2, reads DTGVSQNPRHKITKRGQNVTFRCDPISEHNRLYWYRQTLGQGPEFLTYFQNEAQLEKSRLLSDRFSAERPKGSFSTLEIQRTEQGDSAMYLCASSSGTGANYGYTFGSGTRLTVV.

The chain has TRBV7-2 and TRBJ2-7; D is ambiguous. CDR1 is SGHTA, CDR2 FQGNSA, per germline. Between the trimmed V and J ends, which lost 1 base and 8 bases, there was a span of 6 bases. The CDR3 has 11 residues. Here the CDR3 reads CASSLGPQQYF. CDR3 sequence (DNA): TGTGCCAGCAGCTTAGGTCCGCAGCAGTACTTC.

The V call is TRBV19, the J call TRBJ1-1; a possible D gene is TRBD1 (6 bases). V shed 5 bases and J shed 6 bases, with 13 bases lying between them. The V gene's germline CDR1 is LNHDA and CDR2 SQIVND (reference sequence). The CDR3 sequence is 13 residues long. Written as DNA, the CDR3 is TGTGCCAGTAGTCAACAACAGGGCGCTGAAGCTTTCTTT. Its translation is CASSQQQGAEAFF.

This clone has just one count. The chain recombines TRBV6-6 with TRBJ1-1; no reliable D call. V shed 6 bases and J shed 3 bases, with 5 bases lying between them. Germline V lookup: CDR1 MNHNY, CDR2 SVGAGI (reference sequence). This CDR3 is built from 11 residues. CDR3 sequence (DNA): TGTGCCAGCAGCGTAGACACTGAAGCTTTCTTT. Translation gives CASSVDTEAFF.

This clone was seen a few times. This chain joins TRBV27 and TRBJ2-5; unclear D gene. Germline V CDR1 and CDR2: MNHEY, SMNVEV (reference sequence). The V and J ends lost 3 bases and 4 bases respectively, with 6 bases between them. This CDR3 is built from 12 residues. The CDR3 is CASSLTGETQYF. The CDR3 bases are TGTGCCAGCAGTTTGACGGGAGAGACCCAGTACTTC.

This chain links TRBV29-1 with TRBJ2-1, with a tentative D call TRBD2 (6 bases). The CDR3 is 13 amino acids. Germline CDR1 is SQVTM and CDR2 is ANQGSEA. The V gene lost 4 bases and the J gene lost 8 bases, with 15 bases spanning the gap. CDR3 DNA: TGCAGCGTTGTACGGCTAGCGTTGGATGAGCAGTTCTTC. This translates into CSVVRLALDEQFF.

J is TRBJ1-5 and V is TRBV5-5; D not certain. There are 14 residues in the CDR3. The V end lost 1 base, the J end lost 9 bases, and 14 bases lay between the germline ends. Germline loops: CDR1 SGHKS, CDR2 YYEKEE (reference sequence). The CDR3 region has the DNA TGTGCCAGCAGCTTGTGGGATGTCATTGGGCCCCAGCATTTT. Protein sequence: CASSLWDVIGPQHF.

The chain couples TRBV7-6 to TRBJ2-3, with TRBD2 as a possible D gene (5 bases). Germline V gene lookup returns CDR1 SGHVS and CDR2 FNYEAQ. The CDR3 extends over 14 amino acids. V lost 6 bases to trimming and J lost 3 bases, with 13 bases between them. The CDR3 is CASSKVRETDTQYF. CDR3 sequence (DNA): TGTGCCAGCAGTAAGGTCCGGGAAACAGATACGCAGTATTTT. The variable domain in full, with the rest retrieved from reference TRBV7-6 and TRBJ2-3, is GAGVSQSPRYKVTKRGQDVALRCDPISGHVSLYWYRQALGQGPEFLTYFNYEAQQDKSGLPNDRFSAERPEGSISTLTIQRTEQRDSAMYRCASSKVRETDTQYFGPGTRLTVL.

This clone was counted a few times. V gene TRBV4-1 combines with J gene TRBJ1-2; D might be TRBD1 (5 bases). The V gene lost 4 bases and the J gene lost 6 bases, with 18 bases spanning the gap. The CDR3 consists of 15 residues. Per the germline V gene, CDR1 is MGHRA and CDR2 is YSYEKL. CDR3 sequence (DNA): TGCGCCAGCAGCCCACAGGCGGGGGATATAAATGGCTACACCTTC. Its protein product is CASSPQAGDINGYTF.

This clone was seen a handful of times. The gene calls are TRBV7-2 and TRBJ2-7; 9 bases agree with TRBD2. Germline trimming cut 2 bases from V and 5 bases from J; bases unmatched to any gene: 13. Germline lookup yields CDR1 SGHTA and CDR2 FQGNSA. The CDR3 sequence is 17 residues long. The CDR3 DNA follows: TGTGCCAGCAGCTTAAGCCCCTGGGGTAGCGGGGGACACGAGCAGTACTTC. As protein: CASSLSPWGSGGHEQYF. The full variable domain, its missing parts supplied by reference TRBV7-2 and TRBJ2-7, is GAGVSQSPSNKVTEKGKDVELRCDPISGHTALYWYRQSLGQGLEFLIYFQGNSAPDKSGLPSDRFSAERTGGSVSTLTIQRTQQEDSAVYLCASSLSPWGSGGHEQYFGPGTRLTVT.

The CDR3 DNA reads as TGTGCCAGCACTCGAGACACAAACACCGGGGAGCTGTTTTTT. It yields the protein CASTRDTNTGELFF. The J gene is TRBJ2-2, the V gene TRBV2; no reliable D call. The CDR3 covers 14 residues. CDR1 is SNHLY, CDR2 FYNNEI, per germline. Trimming stripped 7 bases from V and 2 bases from J, with 11 bases between.

The J gene is TRBJ2-1, the V gene TRBV14, with D unresolved. The length of the CDR3 is 15 residues. Trimming removed 5 bases from V and 2 bases from J, with 13 bases in between. The germline gives CDR1 SGHDN, CDR2 FVKESK. This chain's CDR3 is CASSKRVSTYNEQFF. In DNA form, the CDR3 reads TGTGCCAGCAGCAAAAGAGTCAGTACCTACAATGAGCAGTTCTTC.

The J gene is TRBJ1-5, the V gene TRBV7-6; 7 positions agree with TRBD1. The trim removed 5 bases at V and 6 bases at J, leaving 7 bases unmatched. The germline V gene has CDR1 SGHVS and CDR2 FNYEAQ. This CDR3 region has 14 residues. The CDR3 DNA reads TGTGCCAGCAGCGCCGGACAGGAAGCTCAGCCCCAGCATTTT. This translates into CASSAGQEAQPQHF.

This chain uses TRBV10-3 with TRBJ1-6; the D gene is possibly TRBD1 (5 bases). Germline V lookup: CDR1 ENHRY, CDR2 SYGVKD. The CDR3 is made up of 15 amino acids. Between the trimmed V and J ends, which lost 8 bases and 0 bases, there was a span of 11 bases. The CDR3 bases are TGTGCCATCTCTGAGGGGAGCTCCTATAATTCACCCCTCCACTTT. It codes for CAISEGSSYNSPLHF.